This entry features one TCR beta chain sequence. This sample is part of a study of blood T cell repertoires in COVID-19. Data came from immunoSEQ multiplex PCR; TCRdb stores just in-frame clones and leaves some out. This table holds roughly 40,000 clones, 60% to 80% found once. The CDR3 sequence is 17 residues long. Germline V gene sequence: CDR1 ENHRY, CDR2 SYGVKD. Germline trimming cut 2 bases from V and 3 bases from J; bases unmatched to any gene: 10. The origin of this receptor is a woman older than 75 with acute or convalescent COVID-19. Sequencing was carried out using peripheral blood. The genes are TRBV10-3 and TRBJ2-5; 9 bases are shared with TRBD2. The CDR3 reads CAISERISGRYEETQYF. The CDR3 coding sequence is TGTGCCATCAGTGAGCGGATTAGCGGGAGATATGAAGAGACCCAGTACTTC.